Described below is a single T cell receptor (beta chain) sequence and its context. Its antigen remains unknown. With 5 bases removed from V and 4 bases from J, the gap between germline ends came to 17 bases. Germline CDR1 and CDR2: SGHTA and FQGTGA. The CDR3 sequence is 15 residues long. This entry belongs to a study of neoadjuvant anti-PD-1 for oral cavity cancer. Study overall: Patients without progression got a fourth dose around day 43.

The study's findings and limits: After neoadjuvant nivolumab, PBMC T cell clonality was significantly higher in non-responders than responders. Each response group had just a few patients in TCR analyses.

The time point was: after neoadjuvant nivolumab, at surgical resection. Method: immunoSEQ multiplex PCR; TCRdb's copy keeps in-frame clones and lacks some. This table has some 29,000 clones, roughly 85% appearing once. The chain recombines TRBV7-3 with TRBJ1-1; D is undetermined. Sequenced material: PBMCs, taken after nivolumab (anti-PD-1) treatment. This TCR came from a person aged 35-79 years with oral cavity squamous cell carcinoma. The CDR3 sequence: CASSLGSAVGTEAFF. The CDR3 nucleotides are TGTGCCAGCAGCCTTGGGTCAGCGGTGGGCACTGAAGCTTTCTTT.